Detailed here is one T cell receptor (beta chain). Its antigen is unknown. Base qualities are not recorded, but no much larger clone differs from it by a single base. Genomic DNA was isolated using the Qiagen DNeasy kit from unsorted PBMCs as well as from negatively selected CD4+ and CD8+ fractions. Amplification of TCR beta CDR3 regions was done by immunoSEQ multiplex PCR with primers that anneal to V and J segments. Amplification bias was minimized using a synthetic immune receptor repertoire, and residual bias was removed computationally after sequencing. The paper's processing steps were these. Repertoire diversity was quantified as the Shannon entropy index using custom Python scripts. The unsorted, CD4+ and CD8+ repertoires were each analyzed separately, with the exception of combined analyses, where CD4+ and CD8+ sequences were merged in silico. Clonal expansion was defined as a frequency increase of at least 2-fold after treatment compared with C1D1, and clones undetected at baseline were assigned a pseudocount of 0.5. Singleton clones were defined as clones with 0 or 1 copy at C1D1, and non-singleton clones were defined as clones with 2 or more copies. By matching protein sequences in sorted samples from the same patient, clones expanded in unsorted samples were annotated as CD4+, CD8+ or unknown. Diversity changes from C1D1 to C4D1 were tested in paired samples using Wilcoxon tests. TCRdb's version of the immuneACCESS table is confined to in-frame rearrangements and falls short of the full clone set. An unresolved V gene accounts for under half of the shortfall where checked; the remainder is of unknown origin. The V and J calls and clone size come from that table; D and trimming were worked out from the DNA. The sample table holds under 20,000 clones, of which 60% to 85% were seen once. In total, the top ten clones hold 40% of the sample.

The sample comes from a study of PD-1 blockade in classical Hodgkin lymphoma (dated by TCRdb to about 2020). At the level of the whole study: Nivolumab dosing was 3 mg/kg intravenously every 2 weeks, continuing until either disease progression or unacceptable toxicity. A peripheral blood immune signature of response to PD-1 blockade in classical Hodgkin lymphoma was defined using TCR beta sequencing and CyTOF. Beyond this particular receptor, the publication reports: Lower diversity was observed in patients in whom nivolumab was started less than 1 year after ASCT, and these patients were excluded from later analyses so that confounding by immune reconstitution would be avoided. A significant rise by C4D1 was seen in CD4+ but not CD8+ TCR diversity (p=0.0027 vs p=0.16), with the rise being most apparent in complete responders (p=0.02). Baseline diversity similar to that of newly diagnosed patients was observed in trial patients achieving complete response, whereas significantly lower diversity was observed in partial responders and progressors. Newly diagnosed patients were reported to have lower baseline TCR diversity than healthy donors, and relapsed/refractory patients were reported to have lower baseline TCR diversity still. The study covered only a single clinical trial cohort, and the causes of the repertoire differences, possibly disease activity or prior therapy, were still not defined.

V trim: 3 bases; J trim: 3 bases; unmatched bases: 5. Looking up the germline V gene yields CDR1 SGDLS and CDR2 YYNGEE. Including the terminal cysteine and phenylalanine, the CDR3 comprises 16 residues. This entry keeps only the CDR3 DNA: 48 bases, framed from base 1. The meaning of the sample's time point label: cycle 4 day 1 (C4D1), after five to seven weeks of nivolumab. Relapse after autologous stem cell transplantation had occurred in all trial patients, and cohorts A, B and C were distinguished by prior brentuximab vedotin exposure. The trial cohort was composed of over 50 patients with relapsed/refractory classical Hodgkin lymphoma, for whom complete response, partial response or progressive disease was recorded as best overall response. Trial patients were treated with single-agent nivolumab in the multi-cohort phase II CheckMate 205 trial. An independent review committee assessed best overall response by applying the 2007 International Working Group response criteria. Trial PBMCs were obtained immediately prior to nivolumab initiation (C1D1) and on therapy at cycle 2 day 1 and cycle 4 day 1. Peripheral blood was collected in 8 mL Vacutainer Cell Preparation Tubes, from which PBMCs were isolated by centrifugation and then cryopreserved.

The sequencing used peripheral blood mononuclear cells (PBMCs), collected before the fourth cycle of nivolumab. The source is a human donor with classical Hodgkin lymphoma. The chain is assembled from TRBV9 and TRBJ2-1; TRBD2 agrees with 11 junctional bases. The sequenced DNA: TGTGCCAGCAGCGGAAGACTAGCGGGGAGCTACAATGAGCAGTTCTTC. This encodes CASSGRLAGSYNEQFF.